These 8 T cell receptor beta chains were all obtained from the same sample, sequenced in a study of neurological immune-mediated disorders. A single record per CDR3 protein comes from TCRdb applying MiXCR to the 5' RACE reads. Among about 60,000 distinct CDR3 sequences listed, over 4% were seen once. The sequenced sample was PBMCs. Receptor source: a man aged 50-60 years with multiple sclerosis.

V usage is TRBV7-9 and J usage is TRBJ1-1; perhaps TRBD1 as D (5 bases). The CDR3 has 14 amino acids. Germline V gene sequence: CDR1 SEHNR, CDR2 FQNEAQ (reference sequence). V lost 4 bases, J lost 2 bases, and 11 bases lay in between. The CDR3 DNA reads TGTGCCAGCAGCTGGGCGCAGGGAAACACTGAAGCTTTCTTT. Its protein product is CASSWAQGNTEAFF.

This clonotype was counted only a few times. This chain links TRBV28 with TRBJ2-7, with D perhaps assigned TRBD1 or TRBD2 (5 bases each). Trimming pared 5 bases from V and 7 bases from J, leaving 18 bases between. This CDR3 contains 14 residues. In germline, CDR1 is MDHEN, CDR2 SYDVKM. CDR3 DNA sequence: TGTGCCAGCAGTATGTACGGGGCTCCTCGGGAGCAGTACTTC. Translating it yields CASSMYGAPREQYF. Supplemented by reference TRBV28 and TRBJ2-7, the full variable domain reads DVKVTQSSRYLVKRTGEKVFLECVQDMDHENMFWYRQDPGLGLRLIYFSYDVKMKEKGDIPEGYSVSREKKERFSLILESASTNQTSMYLCASSMYGAPREQYFGPGTRLTVT.

This clonotype has ten or more counts. V usage is TRBV14 and J usage is TRBJ2-3; D perhaps matches TRBD2 (5 bases). V lost 7 bases and J 4 bases, leaving 15 bases between the germline ends. This CDR3 region has 14 residues. Germline-derived CDR1 and CDR2 are SGHDN and FVKESK. CDR3: CASTRGFDADTQYF. The CDR3 nucleotides are TGTGCCAGCACGCGAGGGTTTGACGCAGATACGCAGTATTTT.

This clonotype has a count of ten or more. The chain links TRBV29-1 to TRBJ2-7, with D possibly being TRBD2 (5 bases). CDR1 SQVTM and CDR2 ANQGSEA come from the germline V gene. V dropped 1 base and J dropped 3 bases, with 7 bases sitting between them. The CDR3 runs 12 residues. CDR3 bases: TGCAGCGTTGAAGTTCGGGGCTACGAGCAGTACTTC. Protein product: CSVEVRGYEQYF.

This clonotype came up many times. CDR3 loop: CASSSGGVNTEAFF. CDR3 in DNA: TGTGCCAGCAGTTCGGGGGGGGTTAACACTGAAGCTTTCTTT. The chain employs TRBV6-5 and TRBJ1-1; possibly TRBD1 for D (5 bases). The CDR3 sequence is 14 residues long. Germline V CDR1 and CDR2: MNHEY, SVGAGI. The V end was cut by 4 bases, the J end by 2 bases, with 11 bases between.

At least ten counts were recorded for this clonotype. The CDR3 sequence: CSARTTSGSHEQYF. The CDR3 DNA reads as TGCAGTGCTCGGACGACTAGCGGGAGTCACGAGCAGTACTTC. The V gene is TRBV20-1, the J gene TRBJ2-7; 12 bases are shared with TRBD2. Germline V CDR1 and CDR2: DFQATT, SNEGSKA (reference sequence). V gave up 5 bases and J gave up 5 bases; unmatched junction bases: 7. This CDR3 has 14 amino acids.

This clonotype was recorded many times. The V and J genes are TRBV5-1 and TRBJ2-5; 8 bases are a match to TRBD2. CDR3 length equals 15 residues. Germline V lookup: CDR1 SGHRS, CDR2 YFSETQ. The V segment lost 7 bases and the J segment 5 bases; nucleotides outside the gene matches: 13. The CDR3 loop reads CASSPTQRERETQYF. The CDR3, as DNA: TGCGCCAGCTCCCCTACACAGCGGGAGCGGGAGACCCAGTACTTC.

This clonotype was found many times. The rearrangement uses TRBV27 and TRBJ1-1; perhaps TRBD1 as D (5 bases). Germline-derived CDR1 and CDR2 are MNHEY and SMNVEV (reference sequence). V lost 2 bases and J 6 bases, leaving 10 bases between the germline ends. The CDR3 has 13 residues. The CDR3 sequence is CASSLGGGSEAFF. Here the CDR3 DNA reads TGTGCCAGCAGTTTAGGGGGGGGTTCTGAAGCTTTCTTT.